This T cell receptor (beta chain) emerged from a study of CD8 T cells in Susac syndrome. Germline V gene lookup returns CDR1 MNHEY and CDR2 SVGEGT. The CDR3 covers 11 residues. V gave up 5 bases and J gave up 5 bases, with 5 bases separating them. It was with random hexamers that roughly 0.45 to 1 ug RNA was reverse transcribed. A multiplex approach, immunoSEQ multiplex PCR, amplified TCR beta CDR3 across 54 Vbeta and 13 Jbeta. TCRdb re-derived calls from the immunoSEQ multiplex PCR reads in MiXCR, one entry per CDR3 protein. This sample has roughly 150,000 distinct CDR3 sequences, with roughly 95% found just once. Remarks on this clonotype: This may arise from a read error, as a much more abundant clone is one base away.

TCR beta sequencing was performed on blood CD8+ and CD4+ T cells. The multiple sclerosis control group consisted of treatment-naive patients whose relapsing-remitting disease, which was either stable or active, fulfilled revised McDonald criteria. The authors negatively isolated CD8+ and CD4+ T cells and FACS-enriched TEMRA cells. The sequence was obtained from a human donor with multiple sclerosis. Sequenced sample: CD8+ T cells from PBMCs. This chain joins TRBV6-2 or TRBV6-3 and TRBJ2-3; the D is unclear. The CDR3: CASSIGDTQYF. The DNA of the CDR3 is TGTGCCAGCAGTATAGGAGATACGCAGTATTTT.